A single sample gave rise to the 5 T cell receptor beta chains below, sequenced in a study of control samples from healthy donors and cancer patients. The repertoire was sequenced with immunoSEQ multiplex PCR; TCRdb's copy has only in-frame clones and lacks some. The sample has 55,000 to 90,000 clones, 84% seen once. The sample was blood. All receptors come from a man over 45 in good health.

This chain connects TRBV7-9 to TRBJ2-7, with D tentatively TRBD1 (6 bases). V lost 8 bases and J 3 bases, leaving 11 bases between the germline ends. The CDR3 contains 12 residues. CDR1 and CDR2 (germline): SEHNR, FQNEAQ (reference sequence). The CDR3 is CASGSDSYEQYF. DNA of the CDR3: TGTGCCAGCGGCTCGGACAGCTACGAGCAGTACTTC. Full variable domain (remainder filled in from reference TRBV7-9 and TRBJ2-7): DTGVSQNPRHKITKRGQNVTFRCDPISEHNRLYWYRQTLGQGPEFLTYFQNEAQLEKSRLLSDRFSAERPKGSFSTLEIQRTEQGDSAMYLCASGSDSYEQYFGPGTRLTVT.

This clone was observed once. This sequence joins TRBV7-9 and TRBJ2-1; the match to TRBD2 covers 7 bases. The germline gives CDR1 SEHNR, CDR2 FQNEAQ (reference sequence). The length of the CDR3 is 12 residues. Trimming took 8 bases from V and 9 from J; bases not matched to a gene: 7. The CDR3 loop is CASGGRASEQFF. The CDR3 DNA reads TGTGCCAGCGGGGGGAGGGCCAGTGAGCAGTTCTTC.

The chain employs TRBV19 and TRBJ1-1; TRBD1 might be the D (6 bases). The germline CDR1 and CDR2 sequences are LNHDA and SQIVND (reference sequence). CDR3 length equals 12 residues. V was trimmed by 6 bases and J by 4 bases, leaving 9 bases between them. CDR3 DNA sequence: TGTGCCAGTAGACAGGGCTTCACTGAAGCTTTCTTT. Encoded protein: CASRQGFTEAFF.

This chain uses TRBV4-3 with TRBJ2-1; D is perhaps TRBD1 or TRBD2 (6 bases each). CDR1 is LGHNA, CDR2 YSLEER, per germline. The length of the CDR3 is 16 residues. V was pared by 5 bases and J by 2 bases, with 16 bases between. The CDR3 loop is CASSAIEGGAYNEQFF. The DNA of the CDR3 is TGCGCCAGCAGCGCGATCGAGGGGGGAGCCTACAATGAGCAGTTCTTC.

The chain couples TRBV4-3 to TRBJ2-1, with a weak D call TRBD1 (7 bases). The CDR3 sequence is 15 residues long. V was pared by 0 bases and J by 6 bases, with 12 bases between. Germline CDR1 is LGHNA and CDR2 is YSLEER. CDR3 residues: CASSQDWQGGNEQFF. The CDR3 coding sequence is TGCGCCAGCAGCCAAGATTGGCAGGGGGGCAATGAGCAGTTCTTC.